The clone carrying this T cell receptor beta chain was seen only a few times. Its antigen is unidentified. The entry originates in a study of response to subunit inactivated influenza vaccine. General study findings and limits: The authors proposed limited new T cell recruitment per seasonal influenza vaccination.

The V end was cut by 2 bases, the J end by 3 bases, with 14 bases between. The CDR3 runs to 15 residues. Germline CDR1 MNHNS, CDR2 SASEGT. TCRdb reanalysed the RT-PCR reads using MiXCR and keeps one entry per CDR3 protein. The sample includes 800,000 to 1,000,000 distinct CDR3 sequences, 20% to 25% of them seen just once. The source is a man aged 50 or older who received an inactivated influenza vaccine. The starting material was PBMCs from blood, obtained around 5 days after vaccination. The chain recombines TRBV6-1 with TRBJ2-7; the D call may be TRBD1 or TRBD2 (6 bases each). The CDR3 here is CASSESGGSFYEQYF. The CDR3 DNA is TGTGCCAGCAGTGAATCCGGGGGCTCTTTCTACGAGCAGTACTTC.